The 13 T cell receptor beta chains in this list originate from one sample, sequenced in a study of OX40 agonist ivuxolimab in advanced cancers. Produced via immunoSEQ multiplex PCR; TCRdb's table is partial and in-frame only. The profile shows about 68,000 clones, about 85% of them singletons. The material sequenced was CD4+ or CD8+ T cells sorted from blood, taken in a trial of the OX40 agonist ivuxolimab. These TCRs come from an adult with an advanced solid tumor such as melanoma, head and neck, liver or kidney cancer.

This sequence joins TRBV5-1 and TRBJ2-5, with D possibly called TRBD1 or TRBD2 (7 bases each). CDR3 length: 14 amino acids. Germline CDR1 SGHRS, CDR2 YFSETQ. V dropped 4 bases and J dropped 4 bases, with 14 bases sitting between them. DNA for the CDR3: TGCGCCAGCAGCGCGGGGGACAGCTCAGAGACCCAGTACTTC. Translation gives CASSAGDSSETQYF.

The chain has TRBV7-2 and TRBJ1-1; tentative D call: TRBD1 (6 bases). Looked up from germline, CDR1 is SGHTA and CDR2 is FQGNSA. The CDR3 spans 14 residues. Trimming left V 0 bases short and J 5 bases short, with 10 bases between. CDR3 amino acids: CASSLAGAQTEAFF. CDR3 bases: TGTGCCAGCAGCTTAGCGGGGGCCCAAACTGAAGCTTTCTTT.

The genes are TRBV5-6 and TRBJ2-6, with TRBD1 as a possible D gene (6 bases). The CDR3 is 14 amino acids. V was cut by 3 bases and J by 3 bases, with 7 bases left in between. CDR1 SGHDT and CDR2 YYEEEE come from the germline V gene. CDR3: CASSSGVGANVLTF. The CDR3 DNA sequence: TGTGCCAGCAGCTCAGGGGTTGGGGCCAACGTCCTGACTTTC.

This CDR3 is CASSDGPQVNTEAFF. DNA of the CDR3: TGCGCCAGCAGTGATGGTCCGCAGGTGAACACTGAAGCTTTCTTT. The J gene is TRBJ1-1, the V gene TRBV10-2; no definite D call. This CDR3 is built from 15 residues. Per the germline V gene, CDR1 is WSHSY and CDR2 is SAAADI. The V end was cut by 3 bases, the J end by 0 bases, with 11 bases between.

The chain carries TRBV6-5 and TRBJ2-1; possible D gene TRBD1, 6 bases. V was shortened by 7 bases and J by 8 bases, with 15 bases between the two germline ends. Germline assignment: CDR1 MNHEY and CDR2 SVGAGI. This CDR3 region has 13 residues. CDR3 in amino acids: CASNKQGSYEQFF. The CDR3 region has the DNA TGTGCCAGCAATAAACAGGGTAGCTATGAGCAGTTCTTC.

This clone has more than one count but fewer than ten. The chain recombines TRBV29-1 with TRBJ1-1, with TRBD1 identical over 8 bases. The length of the CDR3 is 15 residues. The V segment lost 1 base and the J segment 5 bases; nucleotides outside the gene matches: 9. Germline-derived CDR1 and CDR2 are SQVTM and ANQGSEA. The CDR3 DNA is TGCAGCGTTGAAGGGGCGTGGACAGGGATGACTGAAGCTTTCTTT. Translated, it gives CSVEGAWTGMTEAFF.

J is TRBJ2-7 and V is TRBV6-5; 7 nucleotides line up with TRBD1. The CDR3 is made up of 14 amino acids. Trimming took 0 bases from V and 7 from J; bases not matched to a gene: 6. CDR1 is MNHEY, CDR2 SVGAGI, per germline. CDR3 amino acids: CASSYSSPTGEQYF. The CDR3, as DNA: TGTGCCAGCAGTTACTCGAGCCCGACAGGGGAGCAGTACTTC.

V is TRBV10-3 and J is TRBJ1-1; 8 nucleotides match TRBD1. This CDR3 region has 14 residues. From germline, CDR1 is ENHRY and CDR2 SYGVKD. V lost 9 bases and J lost 3; bases outside the gene matches: 9. The CDR3 loop reads CAIQQTGADTEAFF. CDR3 nucleotide sequence: TGTGCCATTCAGCAGACAGGGGCGGACACTGAAGCTTTCTTT.

V is TRBV19 and J is TRBJ1-5, with unresolved D. Germline CDR1 LNHDA, CDR2 SQIVND (reference sequence). V lost 3 bases to trimming and J lost 5 bases, with 11 bases between them. The CDR3 sequence is 14 residues long. CDR3 nucleotides: TGTGCCAGTAGTATGGGTAGGGTAGATCAGCCCCAGCATTTT. Protein: CASSMGRVDQPQHF.

Worth noting for this clone: Germline and junction disagree at one end, which may indicate a read error. The V and J genes are TRBV9 and TRBJ1-2, with D possibly TRBD1 on 5 matching bases. The CDR3 totals 13 residues. Per germline, CDR1 SGDLS and CDR2 YYNGEE. The CDR3 loop is CASSKGINDGYTF. CDR3 DNA: TGTGCCAGCAGTAAGGGGATTAACGATGGCTACACCTTC.

The V and J genes are TRBV19 and TRBJ1-1; D is uncertain. Germline V gives CDR1 LNHDA, CDR2 SQIVND (reference sequence). This CDR3 has 15 amino acids. Trimming left V 5 bases short and J 9 bases short, with 22 bases between. The CDR3 sequence is CASSEQWAGDRKAFF. DNA for the CDR3: TGTGCCAGTAGTGAGCAGTGGGCCGGCGATCGGAAAGCTTTCTTT. Drawing the rest from reference TRBV19 and TRBJ1-1, the complete variable domain is DGGITQSPKYLFRKEGQNVTLSCEQNLNHDAMYWYRQDPGQGLRLIYYSQIVNDFQKGDIAEGYSVSREKKESFPLTVTSAQKNPTAFYLCASSEQWAGDRKAFFGQGTRLTVV.

The chain recombines TRBV7-9 with TRBJ2-2; D is uncertain. Germline lookup yields CDR1 SEHNR and CDR2 FQNEAQ (reference sequence). V was shortened by 5 bases and J by 2 bases, with 21 bases between the two germline ends. This CDR3 region has 18 residues. In DNA form, the CDR3 reads TGTGCCAGCAGCCAGATACTTTGGAACTCGCGCAACACCGGGGAGCTGTTTTTT. Its translation: CASSQILWNSRNTGELFF.

V is TRBV9 and J is TRBJ1-5, with a possible D match to TRBD1 (5 bases). The germline gives CDR1 SGDLS, CDR2 YYNGEE. V dropped 7 bases and J dropped 1 base, with 6 bases sitting between them. The CDR3 sequence is 12 residues long. The CDR3 is CASGGSNQPQHF. The CDR3, as DNA: TGTGCCAGCGGGGGGAGCAATCAGCCCCAGCATTTT.